These T cell receptor beta chains were read from a single sample in a study of cytomegalovirus exposure and HLA in healthy donors. Produced via immunoSEQ multiplex PCR; TCRdb's table is partial and in-frame only. The sample has about 110,000 clones; approximately 78% are singletons. The sequenced sample was PBMCs. These receptors were taken from a woman aged 40 to 50 in good health and CMV-seropositive. The CDR3 runs from the conserved cysteine through the conserved F or W. Fields, in order: D gene, clone size, V gene, J gene, CDR3 protein, CDR3 DNA. D genes are given only for firm matches. Size tells how often a clone was seen (once, few, many) or the class of an expanded clone, and some rows leave it out.

.	.	TRBV6-6	TRBJ1-1	CASHRERNTEAFF	TGTGCCAGCCACAGGGAGAGGAACACTGAAGCTTTCTTT
TRBD2	.	TRBV27	TRBJ2-5	CASSWGLGETQYF	TGTGCCAGCAGTTGGGGACTAGGGGAGACCCAGTACTTC
TRBD1	.	TRBV29-1	TRBJ2-7	CSGSGTGGSGQYF	TGCAGCGGCTCCGGGACAGGGGGCTCGGGGCAGTACTTC
.	.	TRBV2	TRBJ2-2	CATGDTLERNTGELFF	TGTGCCACCGGGGACACCCTAGAGAGGAACACCGGGGAGCTGTTTTTT
TRBD1	.	TRBV2	TRBJ1-1	CASSEAQGAWTEAFF	TGTGCCAGCAGTGAAGCACAGGGGGCATGGACTGAAGCTTTCTTT
.	few	TRBV5-1	TRBJ1-1	CASSSTGNTEAFF	TGCGCCAGCAGCTCGACGGGAAACACTGAAGCTTTCTTT
.	.	TRBV7-2	TRBJ1-6	CASSLERRGHSPLHF	TGTGCCAGCAGCTTAGAACGTAGAGGGCATTCACCCCTCCACTTT
TRBD1	.	TRBV5-4	TRBJ1-4	CASSLAGTGGEKLFF	TGTGCCAGCAGCTTGGCCGGGACAGGAGGGGAAAAACTGTTTTTT
TRBD1	few	TRBV5-4	TRBJ2-3	CASSLQGYADTQYF	TGTGCCAGCAGCCTACAGGGGTATGCAGATACGCAGTATTTT
TRBD2	.	TRBV5-1	TRBJ2-5	CASSLDGTSGGETQYF	TGCGCCAGCAGCTTGGACGGGACTAGCGGGGGAGAGACCCAGTACTTC
.	.	TRBV15	TRBJ1-4	CATSRDRREKLFF	TGTGCCACCAGCAGAGATCGGCGGGAAAAACTGTTTTTT
.	.	TRBV19	TRBJ2-1	CASTSGLRDEQFF	TGTGCCAGTACCTCTGGGCTCAGGGATGAGCAGTTCTTC
.	once	TRBV7-2	TRBJ1-1	CASSLVPGDTEAFF	TGTGCCAGCAGCTTAGTTCCAGGGGACACTGAAGCTTTCTTT
TRBD2	once	TRBV6-5	TRBJ2-3	CASRTGTSGDTQYF	TGTGCCAGCAGGACGGGGACTAGCGGAGATACGCAGTATTTT
TRBD2	.	TRBV5-1	TRBJ2-7	CASSLSGLAYEQYF	TGCGCCAGCAGCTTGTCTGGACTAGCCTACGAGCAGTACTTC
.	.	TRBV5-4	TRBJ2-7	CASSQFGGASVGYEQYF	TGTGCCAGCAGCCAATTTGGGGGCGCGAGTGTTGGCTACGAGCAGTACTTC
TRBD1	.	TRBV6-5	TRBJ2-7	CASSNPWTGSYEQYF	TGTGCCAGCAGCAACCCCTGGACAGGGTCCTACGAGCAGTACTTC
TRBD2	.	TRBV29-1	TRBJ2-3	CSVDGASGGDTQYF	TGCAGCGTTGACGGAGCTAGCGGGGGAGATACGCAGTATTTT
TRBD1	few	TRBV9	TRBJ2-5	CASSVDATGGVKYF	TGTGCCAGCAGCGTAGATGCCACAGGGGGCGTTAAGTACTTC
TRBD2	.	TRBV2	TRBJ2-1	CASSRNGEGLNEQFF	TGTGCCAGCAGCCGTAACGGGGAGGGGCTCAATGAGCAGTTCTTC
.	once	TRBV7-9	TRBJ1-5	CASSLGDSLNQPQHF	TGTGCCAGCAGCTTAGGCGACAGTTTAAATCAGCCCCAGCATTTT
.	.	TRBV5-6	TRBJ2-1	CASSPNLPGGAYNEQFF	TGTGCCAGCAGCCCTAATCTCCCGGGGGGCGCATACAATGAGCAGTTCTTC
TRBD1	few	TRBV6-5	TRBJ2-7	CASKPGQGPGEQYF	TGTGCCAGCAAACCGGGACAGGGGCCGGGCGAGCAGTACTTC
TRBD2	few	TRBV6-5	TRBJ2-7	CASSWEGSNEQYF	TGTGCCAGCAGTTGGGAGGGATCCAACGAGCAGTACTTC
.	.	TRBV6-1	TRBJ1-3	CAAPAGVSGNTIYF	TGTGCCGCCCCGGCGGGGGTCTCTGGAAACACCATATATTTT